A selection of T cell receptor beta chains follows, all from one sample in a study of T-cell memory formation after mild COVID-19. TCRdb independently ran MiXCR on the 5' RACE reads; one entry per CDR3 protein. The data hold fewer than 450,000 distinct CDR3 sequences, with more than 20% observed a single time. The sample consisted of PBMCs or a T cell subset sorted from them (not recorded which). The origin of the receptors is an adult woman who had mild COVID-19 (a few samples of this study predate the infection). Cell type and time point are not known. The conserved cysteine and the conserved F or W are not part of the CDR3 here.

>TRBV5-1|TRBJ1-1
ASSPRQGAITEAF
>TRBV7-3|TRBJ2-1
ASSLISVQTHEQF
>TRBV30|TRBJ2-1
AWSVLSRNEQF
>TRBV24-1|TRBJ2-7
ATGGQGSYEQY
>TRBV7-9|TRBJ2-7
ASSLRSHEQY
>TRBV3-1|TRBJ2-3
ASSSQGDTDTQY
>TRBV7-9|TRBJ1-6
ASSLAGWGEDSPLH
>TRBV7-3|TRBJ2-1
ASSSYLFNEQF
>TRBV7-3|TRBJ2-1
ASSLNTGREQF
>TRBV20-1|TRBJ2-5
SARDNIHGETQY
>TRBV11-2|TRBJ1-2
ASSYNTGTERHYGYT
>TRBV27|TRBJ1-3
ASSSGQGGSGNTIY
>TRBV20-1|TRBJ1-1
SARIEVQLMNTEAF
>TRBV7-9|TRBJ2-7
ASLLLGEQY
>TRBV20-1|TRBJ1-1
SGPRGETEAF
>TRBV7-2|TRBJ2-7
ASSFGALYEQY
>TRBV24-1|TRBJ1-1
ATRAGQGPMNTEAF
>TRBV3-1|TRBJ2-5
ASSLRGFFQETQY
>TRBV6-5|TRBJ2-7
ASSPVGVGAYYEQY
>TRBV12-3/TRBV12-4|TRBJ1-3
ASSAWSGNTIY
>TRBV12-3/TRBV12-4|TRBJ2-1
ASSTGTGDLAEQF
>TRBV28|TRBJ2-2
ASGTGPTGELF
>TRBV4-2|TRBJ2-3
ASSHRTIPGTDTQY
>TRBV4-3|TRBJ2-5
ASSQEYGVLGYGQETQY
>TRBV18|TRBJ2-1
ASSPPATGYNEQF
>TRBV7-9|TRBJ2-4
ASSLGGGGKNIQY
>TRBV10-3|TRBJ2-7
AIARDPYEQY
>TRBV7-9|TRBJ1-2
ASSSQGHYGYT
>TRBV20-1|TRBJ1-3
SAFLDRFGPGNTIY
>TRBV7-9|TRBJ1-1
ASSRGQGGPEAF
>TRBV12-3/TRBV12-4|TRBJ1-4
ASRGGANEKLF
>TRBV2|TRBJ1-2
ASSEDSHYGYT
>TRBV4-3|TRBJ2-3
ASSPQRGGSTDTQY
>TRBV6-1|TRBJ2-7
ASSGTGSREQY